Given below is one T cell receptor (beta chain) in context. Antigen unknown. Treatment given: around 19 received Ad26.COV2.S at low or high dose, single or two shots; about 5 received placebo; per-sample allocation not given. Samples were taken on day 63 after the first vaccine or placebo injection. Between the trimmed V and J ends, which lost 5 bases and 4 bases, there was a span of 14 bases. Germline assignment: CDR1 SGHAT and CDR2 FQNNGV. The CDR3 runs 14 residues. Clones were read by immunoSEQ multiplex PCR, and TCRdb kept only the in-frame ones, dropping some. The sample holds some 500,000 clones; approximately 92% are singletons and the top ten take approximately 2.5%. The source of the sample is a study of Ad26.COV2.S vaccination and SARS-CoV-2 variants. Looking at the study overall: This donor came from the COV1001 trial of Ad26.COV2.S.

Study results and caveats: After vaccination, substantial breadth of spike-specific CD8+ and CD4+ responses was reported. From the TCR breadth and depth analyses, total T cell responses may have been underestimated. Vaccine and placebo recipients had comparable breadth of non-spike TCRs.

The V call is TRBV11-2, the J call TRBJ2-5; D is unresolved. The specimen comprised peripheral blood, sampled in a trial of Ad26.COV2.S vaccine versus placebo. This TCR came from a person aged 18-65 years who received the Ad26.COV2.S COVID-19 vaccine or a placebo. CDR3 amino acids: CASSPLVGLETQYF. For the CDR3, the DNA is TGTGCCAGCAGCCCCCTAGTGGGCCTAGAGACCCAGTACTTC.